The sample holds a few counts of the clone carrying this T cell receptor beta chain. Trimming took off 0 bases at V and 0 bases at J, with 15 bases between the two ends. CDR1 and CDR2 (germline): MNHEY, SVGAGI. This CDR3 has 17 amino acids. This sample is drawn from a study of blood T cells in healthy people across ages. Primed by a sample-barcoded 5' primer and a J-beta primer mix, a second PCR proceeded for 7 to 11 cycles. TCRdb reanalysed the 5' RACE reads using MiXCR and keeps one entry per CDR3 protein. This table has hundreds of thousands of distinct CDR3 sequences, roughly 58% appearing once. Sequenced: blood. This chain connects TRBV6-5 to TRBJ2-7; D may correspond to TRBD1 or TRBD2 (6 bases each). This receptor was taken from a man in his fifties or sixties in good health. CDR3 amino acids: CASSYSISGANSYEQYF. CDR3 in DNA: TGTGCCAGCAGTTACTCGATATCGGGGGCGAACTCCTACGAGCAGTACTTC.